Listed below are T cell receptor beta chains from one sample, sequenced in a study of blood T cell repertoires in COVID-19. Profiling relied on immunoSEQ multiplex PCR, and the TCRdb table lists in-frame clones only, not all of them. The sample includes fewer than 200,000 clones, roughly 80% of them seen just once. Sequenced input: peripheral blood. These receptors were taken from a human donor in a cohort sampled during active COVID-19. CDR3s include the opening cysteine and the closing phenylalanine or tryptophan. A D gene is named only where the DNA matches it firmly. Clone size is given for some rows only: seen once, a few or many times, or a class if the clone is expanded.

NA	TRBD1	TRBV2	16	TRBJ1-1	CASRVDRGTMNTEAFF	TGTGCCAGCAGGGTAGACAGGGGGACCATGAACACTGAAGCTTTCTTT
NA	TRBD1	TRBV7-3	13	TRBJ1-6	CASSLTGNSPLHF	TGTGCCAGCAGCTTGACAGGGAATTCACCCCTCCACTTT
once	NA	TRBV6-5	15	TRBJ1-2	CASSYAATSNYGYTF	TGTGCCAGCAGTTATGCGGCAACCTCTAACTATGGCTACACCTTC
NA	TRBD1	TRBV6-5	14	TRBJ1-1	CASSITGVNTEAFF	TGTGCCAGCAGTATAACAGGGGTGAACACTGAAGCTTTCTTT
NA	NA	TRBV19	17	TRBJ2-2	CASSNYKESFTDGELFF	TGTGCCAGTAGTAATTACAAGGAGAGTTTTACGGACGGGGAGCTGTTTTTT
few	NA	TRBV28	13	TRBJ1-1	CASSYLKTEVAFF	TGTGCCAGCAGCTACCTTAAGACAGAAGTAGCTTTCTTT
few	TRBD1	TRBV28	16	TRBJ2-5	CASSFGDSGQVGTQYF	TGTGCCAGCAGTTTTGGGGACTCGGGACAGGTGGGGACCCAGTACTTC
NA	TRBD1	TRBV4-1	17	TRBJ2-7	CASSQEGEEGTEGEQYF	TGCGCCAGCAGCCAAGAGGGTGAGGAAGGGACAGAGGGCGAGCAGTACTTC
NA	NA	TRBV12-3/TRBV12-4	12	TRBJ1-1	CASISRSAEAFF	TGTGCCAGCATCTCGAGGAGCGCTGAAGCTTTCTTT
NA	TRBD1	TRBV20-1	15	TRBJ2-3	CSASRARGRRDTQYF	TGCAGTGCTAGTAGGGCCAGGGGGCGCCGGGATACGCAGTATTTT
NA	NA	TRBV6-5	15	TRBJ2-7	CASSYSSGRTYEQYF	TGTGCCAGCAGTTACTCGAGCGGCAGAACCTACGAGCAGTACTTC
NA	TRBD1	TRBV18	14	TRBJ2-5	CASSRPGTEETQYF	TGTGCCAGCTCACGGCCCGGGACAGAAGAGACCCAGTACTTC
NA	TRBD2	TRBV10-3	14	TRBJ2-3	CATRRGGVSDTQYF	TGTGCCACACGCCGCGGGGGTGTATCCGATACGCAGTATTTT
NA	NA	TRBV7-2	14	TRBJ1-5	CASSFSDSYQPQHF	TGTGCCAGCAGCTTCTCTGACAGTTATCAGCCCCAGCATTTT
NA	NA	TRBV7-9	15	TRBJ1-3	CASSLEASPGNTIYF	TGTGCCAGCAGCTTAGAAGCGTCCCCTGGAAACACCATATATTTT
few	NA	TRBV27	14	TRBJ2-7	CASSLYGGSYEQYF	TGTGCCAGCAGTTTATACGGGGGCTCCTACGAGCAGTACTTC
NA	NA	TRBV5-1	15	TRBJ2-2	CASSLGRGNTGELFF	TGCGCCAGCAGCTTGGGGCGGGGGAACACCGGGGAGCTGTTTTTT
NA	TRBD1	TRBV18	16	TRBJ2-1	CASSPPQGGAYNEQFF	TGTGCCAGCTCACCACCGCAAGGGGGCGCCTACAATGAGCAGTTCTTC
NA	NA	TRBV3-1/TRBV3-2	14	TRBJ1-2	CASSQGGVHYGYTF	TGTGCCAGCAGCCAAGGGGGGGTTCACTATGGCTACACCTTC
NA	NA	TRBV23-1	16	TRBJ2-7	CASSQKGQTLSYEQYF	TGCGCCAGCAGTCAAAAAGGACAGACTTTATCCTACGAGCAGTACTTC
NA	NA	TRBV5-6	14	TRBJ1-4	CASSLFRVREKLFF	TGTGCCAGCAGCTTGTTCAGGGTGCGTGAAAAACTGTTTTTT
once	NA	TRBV18	14	TRBJ1-2	CASSPGANNYGYTF	TGTGCCAGCTCACCAGGGGCCAATAACTATGGCTACACCTTC
NA	TRBD1	TRBV6-5	15	TRBJ2-7	CASSRDRGVAYEQYF	TGTGCCAGCAGTCGGGACAGGGGCGTTGCCTACGAGCAGTACTTC
NA	TRBD1	TRBV7-6	15	TRBJ1-1	CASSPEAGGYTEAFF	TGTGCCAGCAGCCCCGAGGCAGGGGGCTACACTGAAGCTTTCTTT
NA	TRBD1	TRBV11-2	16	TRBJ1-3	CASSLRQGAVGNTIYF	TGTGCCAGCAGTTTGAGACAGGGGGCAGTTGGAAACACCATATATTTT
NA	NA	TRBV7-8	16	TRBJ2-7	CASRKALGGYSYEQYF	TGTGCCAGCAGGAAAGCCCTGGGAGGATACTCCTACGAGCAGTACTTC
NA	TRBD1	TRBV5-6	15	TRBJ2-7	CASSRPGTGTSEQYF	TGTGCCAGCAGCCGCCCCGGGACAGGGACCTCCGAGCAGTACTTC
few	TRBD2	TRBV6-6	16	TRBJ2-3	CASSRGLAGGTDTQYF	TGTGCCAGCAGTCGAGGACTAGCGGGGGGCACAGATACGCAGTATTTT
few	NA	TRBV9	13	TRBJ1-1	CASSVDRDTEAFF	TGTGCCAGCAGCGTAGACAGGGACACTGAAGCTTTCTTT
NA	NA	TRBV6-2/TRBV6-3	14	TRBJ1-5	CASSTGTFNQPQHF	TGTGCCAGCAGCACTGGGACATTTAATCAGCCCCAGCATTTT
NA	TRBD1	TRBV27	14	TRBJ2-1	CASSQDRPYNEQFF	TGTGCCAGCAGCCAGGACAGGCCCTACAATGAGCAGTTCTTC
NA	TRBD2	TRBV5-4	15	TRBJ2-3	CASSLVTSGGDTQYF	TGTGCCAGCAGCTTGGTCACTAGCGGTGGAGATACGCAGTATTTT
NA	NA	TRBV18	14	TRBJ2-2	CASSPLSNTGELFF	TGTGCCAGCTCACCACTCTCGAACACCGGGGAGCTGTTTTTT
NA	TRBD1	TRBV6-1	15	TRBJ1-6	CASSERTGTNSPLHF	TGTGCCAGCAGTGAGCGGACAGGTACAAATTCACCCCTCCACTTT
NA	NA	TRBV19	13	TRBJ1-1	CASSPGSSTEAFF	TGTGCCAGTAGTCCGGGGAGCAGCACTGAAGCTTTCTTT
once	NA	TRBV9	15	TRBJ2-5	CASSVGGTLQETQYF	TGTGCCAGCAGCGTAGGTGGGACACTTCAAGAGACCCAGTACTTC
NA	TRBD1	TRBV7-9	15	TRBJ1-4	CASSTGQGENEKLFF	TGTGCCAGCAGCACCGGACAGGGCGAAAATGAAAAACTGTTTTTT
few	NA	TRBV28	14	TRBJ1-5	CASSVGTSFGPQHF	TGTGCCAGCAGTGTCGGGACATCTTTTGGACCCCAGCATTTT
NA	TRBD1	TRBV4-1	16	TRBJ2-6	CASSQEQGAGANVLTF	TGCGCCAGCAGCCAAGAACAGGGGGCTGGGGCCAACGTCCTGACTTTC
NA	TRBD2	TRBV9	15	TRBJ2-7	CASSIAGGPNYEQYF	TGTGCCAGCAGCATAGCGGGGGGCCCGAACTACGAGCAGTACTTC
NA	TRBD1	TRBV19	16	TRBJ2-2	CASSRGDRGNTGELFF	TGTGCCAGTAGTAGAGGGGACAGGGGGAACACCGGGGAGCTGTTTTTT
NA	NA	TRBV4-1	15	TRBJ1-3	CASSQGGNDGNTIYF	TGCGCCAGCAGCCAAGGGGGCAACGACGGAAACACCATATATTTT
NA	TRBD1	TRBV6-5	12	TRBJ1-2	CASSTDRGGYTF	TGTGCCAGCAGTACTGACAGGGGCGGCTACACCTTC
NA	TRBD1	TRBV20-1	15	TRBJ1-5	CSASWTGGINQPQHF	TGCAGTGCTAGTTGGACAGGGGGCATCAATCAGCCCCAGCATTTT
NA	NA	TRBV6-1	15	TRBJ1-2	CASSEKRDGNYGYTF	TGTGCCAGCAGTGAAAAGCGGGACGGTAACTATGGCTACACCTTC
NA	NA	TRBV19	15	TRBJ2-6	CASSIEGGGANVLTF	TGTGCCAGTAGTATAGAGGGGGGTGGGGCCAACGTCCTGACTTTC
NA	NA	TRBV3-1/TRBV3-2	12	TRBJ2-7	CASSQAGNEQYF	TGTGCCAGCAGCCAAGCAGGGAACGAGCAGTACTTC